Listed below are T cell receptor beta chains from one sample, sequenced in a study of Graves' ophthalmopathy and Graves' hyperthyroidism. MiXCR, run by TCRdb on the multiplex PCR reads, gives a single entry per CDR3 protein. The sample records under 250,000 distinct CDR3 sequences, 25% to 30% being singletons. The sample consisted of peripheral blood. The origin of the receptors is a man in his fifties with Graves' ophthalmopathy. Both conserved end residues are trimmed from each CDR3. The D gene is left open where the match is weak.

d_gene: NA; len: 9; j_gene: TRBJ2-5; v_gene: TRBV6-2/TRBV6-3; CDR3aa: ASRLTGTQY
d_gene: NA; len: 15; j_gene: TRBJ1-6; v_gene: TRBV12-3/TRBV12-4; CDR3aa: ASSLMGLGSYNSPLH
d_gene: NA; len: 14; j_gene: TRBJ2-5; v_gene: TRBV7-9; CDR3aa: ASSLAEAGAQETQY
d_gene: TRBD2; len: 14; j_gene: TRBJ2-2; v_gene: TRBV28; CDR3aa: ASSGSGNRDSGELF
d_gene: NA; len: 12; j_gene: TRBJ2-2; v_gene: TRBV6-1; CDR3aa: ASTTTVITGELF
d_gene: TRBD1; len: 15; j_gene: TRBJ2-6; v_gene: TRBV3-1; CDR3aa: ASSQRRQGSGANVLT
d_gene: TRBD1; len: 14; j_gene: TRBJ1-5; v_gene: TRBV19; CDR3aa: ASSSGQGINNQPQH
d_gene: TRBD1; len: 12; j_gene: TRBJ2-7; v_gene: TRBV9; CDR3aa: ASSASGQGYEQY
d_gene: TRBD2; len: 14; j_gene: TRBJ2-7; v_gene: TRBV6-1; CDR3aa: ASSIWTSGRFYEQY
d_gene: TRBD1; len: 11; j_gene: TRBJ2-7; v_gene: TRBV6-2/TRBV6-3; CDR3aa: ASSYSGQHEQY
d_gene: TRBD2; len: 14; j_gene: TRBJ2-5; v_gene: TRBV5-1; CDR3aa: ASSPGLAGWGETQY
d_gene: NA; len: 13; j_gene: TRBJ1-2; v_gene: TRBV3-1; CDR3aa: ASSQDWGGPYSYT
d_gene: TRBD1; len: 14; j_gene: TRBJ2-2; v_gene: TRBV6-5; CDR3aa: ASSSHWTGVGGELF
d_gene: NA; len: 10; j_gene: TRBJ1-2; v_gene: TRBV6-1; CDR3aa: ASRQTDYGYT
d_gene: TRBD1; len: 13; j_gene: TRBJ1-5; v_gene: TRBV10-2; CDR3aa: ASSVTGDSNQPQH
d_gene: TRBD2; len: 11; j_gene: TRBJ2-7; v_gene: TRBV4-2; CDR3aa: ASSPLAAYEQY
d_gene: NA; len: 12; j_gene: TRBJ1-1; v_gene: TRBV20-1; CDR3aa: SIGGGRGNTEAF
d_gene: TRBD1; len: 13; j_gene: TRBJ1-1; v_gene: TRBV19; CDR3aa: ASSPDRGQGTEAF
d_gene: NA; len: 13; j_gene: TRBJ2-7; v_gene: TRBV7-3; CDR3aa: ASSLRARESYEQY
d_gene: NA; len: 13; j_gene: TRBJ2-7; v_gene: TRBV5-1; CDR3aa: ASSLGQGWSYEQY
d_gene: TRBD1; len: 13; j_gene: TRBJ1-2; v_gene: TRBV15; CDR3aa: ATSRDRDSGRGYT
d_gene: NA; len: 13; j_gene: TRBJ1-5; v_gene: TRBV9; CDR3aa: ASSVGAGNREPQH
d_gene: NA; len: 10; j_gene: TRBJ2-7; v_gene: TRBV5-6; CDR3aa: ASGQNDYEQY
d_gene: NA; len: 11; j_gene: TRBJ1-6; v_gene: TRBV29-1; CDR3aa: SVDGGDNSPLH
d_gene: NA; len: 8; j_gene: TRBJ2-5; v_gene: TRBV29-1; CDR3aa: SVVRETQY
d_gene: TRBD2; len: 14; j_gene: TRBJ2-7; v_gene: TRBV12-3/TRBV12-4; CDR3aa: ASSLAVSGGTGEQY
d_gene: TRBD2; len: 12; j_gene: TRBJ2-3; v_gene: TRBV27; CDR3aa: ASSPLAGTDTQY
d_gene: NA; len: 12; j_gene: TRBJ2-2; v_gene: TRBV4-1; CDR3aa: ASSPPHSPGELF
d_gene: NA; len: 11; j_gene: TRBJ1-1; v_gene: TRBV14; CDR3aa: ASSSQMNTEAF
d_gene: TRBD1; len: 14; j_gene: TRBJ2-7; v_gene: TRBV12-3/TRBV12-4; CDR3aa: ASSSLGTGENYEQY
d_gene: TRBD1; len: 11; j_gene: TRBJ1-1; v_gene: TRBV20-1; CDR3aa: RADRVMNTEAF
d_gene: NA; len: 10; j_gene: TRBJ1-2; v_gene: TRBV30; CDR3aa: AWSVRLDGYT
d_gene: TRBD2; len: 14; j_gene: TRBJ2-5; v_gene: TRBV27; CDR3aa: ASSAGTSGRGETQY
d_gene: NA; len: 13; j_gene: TRBJ2-2; v_gene: TRBV7-2; CDR3aa: ASSLGGGSNGELF
d_gene: NA; len: 13; j_gene: TRBJ2-4; v_gene: TRBV2; CDR3aa: ASSVDWGLENIQY
d_gene: NA; len: 13; j_gene: TRBJ2-7; v_gene: TRBV28; CDR3aa: ASTLQPGEAYEQY
d_gene: NA; len: 12; j_gene: TRBJ1-2; v_gene: TRBV12-3/TRBV12-4; CDR3aa: ASSRAPLSYGYT
d_gene: NA; len: 14; j_gene: TRBJ2-6; v_gene: TRBV10-1; CDR3aa: ASSPSWEPGANVLT
d_gene: TRBD1; len: 14; j_gene: TRBJ2-7; v_gene: TRBV6-2/TRBV6-3; CDR3aa: ASSYTTGFPTYEQY
d_gene: NA; len: 13; j_gene: TRBJ1-1; v_gene: TRBV12-3/TRBV12-4; CDR3aa: ASSLMAGSYTEAF
d_gene: TRBD2; len: 15; j_gene: TRBJ2-2; v_gene: TRBV27; CDR3aa: ASSSPGGAPEPGELF
d_gene: TRBD1; len: 11; j_gene: TRBJ1-1; v_gene: TRBV20-1; CDR3aa: SAGPGQGTEAF
d_gene: NA; len: 12; j_gene: TRBJ1-2; v_gene: TRBV7-8; CDR3aa: ASSLGTIPSGYT
d_gene: TRBD2; len: 17; j_gene: TRBJ2-2; v_gene: TRBV19; CDR3aa: ASSIDRTWTSSKTGELF
d_gene: NA; len: 10; j_gene: TRBJ1-6; v_gene: TRBV11-2; CDR3aa: ASSTGYRPLH
d_gene: NA; len: 12; j_gene: TRBJ2-7; v_gene: TRBV12-3/TRBV12-4; CDR3aa: ASSPARSSYEQY